These T cell receptor beta chains were read from a single sample in a study of T cells in Graves' hyperthyroidism and ophthalmopathy. TCRdb independently ran MiXCR on the multiplex PCR reads; one entry per CDR3 protein. The sample yields over 250,000 distinct CDR3 sequences, around 13% seen once. The sequenced sample consisted of blood. Receptors originate from a middle-aged woman with Graves' ophthalmopathy. The conserved cysteine and the conserved F or W are not part of the CDR3 here. D genes are given only for firm matches.

J gene: TRBJ2-1; D gene: -; V gene: TRBV7-8; CDR3 protein: ASTLLLDGDEQF
J gene: TRBJ2-3; D gene: TRBD1; V gene: TRBV18; CDR3 protein: ASSPGTGRGTDTQY
J gene: TRBJ1-5; D gene: TRBD1; V gene: TRBV29-1; CDR3 protein: SVTETGINQPQH
J gene: TRBJ1-1; D gene: -; V gene: TRBV3-1; CDR3 protein: ASRDTGTYNTEAF
J gene: TRBJ2-2; D gene: -; V gene: TRBV6-6; CDR3 protein: ASSYGDTGELF
J gene: TRBJ2-7; D gene: TRBD2; V gene: TRBV20-1; CDR3 protein: SARDLGGYYEQY
J gene: TRBJ2-3; D gene: -; V gene: TRBV3-1; CDR3 protein: ASSLNMGVDTQY
J gene: TRBJ2-1; D gene: TRBD2; V gene: TRBV28; CDR3 protein: ASSLGTSVDEQF
J gene: TRBJ2-1; D gene: -; V gene: TRBV29-1; CDR3 protein: SAQQDSYNEQF
J gene: TRBJ2-3; D gene: TRBD2; V gene: TRBV7-6; CDR3 protein: ASSPRLAPNITDTQY
J gene: TRBJ1-5; D gene: -; V gene: TRBV20-1; CDR3 protein: SAREDNNQPQH
J gene: TRBJ2-7; D gene: TRBD2; V gene: TRBV27; CDR3 protein: ASSLGGGGTYEQY
J gene: TRBJ2-3; D gene: TRBD1; V gene: TRBV7-2; CDR3 protein: ASSSKQLRGPISPLDTDTQY
J gene: TRBJ1-2; D gene: -; V gene: TRBV6-1; CDR3 protein: ASSPLYGYT